This is a list of T cell receptor beta chains from one sample in a study of cytomegalovirus exposure and HLA in healthy donors. TCRdb's copy holds only in-frame clones and misses some; the assay was immunoSEQ multiplex PCR. The profile covers 130,000 or so clones, with roughly 91% appearing a single time and approximately 3.5% taken by the ten largest. Source material: PBMCs. All receptors derive from a man between 25 and 39 years old in good health and CMV-seronegative. Each CDR3 is given with its conserved first and last residue. A D gene is named only where the DNA matches it firmly. Clone size is not always given. Where it is, it says once, few, many or a class for expanded clones.

d_call: TRBD1; j_call: TRBJ1-2; v_call: TRBV13; clone_size: .; cdr3_aa: CASSTMTGFYGYTF; cdr3_nt: TGTGCCAGCAGCACGATGACAGGGTTCTATGGCTACACCTTC
d_call: TRBD1; j_call: TRBJ1-4; v_call: TRBV27; clone_size: .; cdr3_aa: CASSYRGSWEKLFF; cdr3_nt: TGTGCCAGCAGCTACAGGGGGTCATGGGAAAAACTGTTTTTT
d_call: .; j_call: TRBJ1-3; v_call: TRBV19; clone_size: few; cdr3_aa: CASSIESSGNTIYF; cdr3_nt: TGTGCCAGTAGTATAGAGAGCTCTGGAAACACCATATATTTT
d_call: .; j_call: TRBJ1-4; v_call: TRBV12-5; clone_size: .; cdr3_aa: CASGPAGRDGNEKLFF; cdr3_nt: TGTGCTAGTGGTCCCGCGGGGAGGGACGGTAATGAAAAACTGTTTTTT
d_call: .; j_call: TRBJ1-1; v_call: TRBV7-9; clone_size: .; cdr3_aa: CASSFIEQGTEAFF; cdr3_nt: TGTGCCAGCAGCTTCATTGAACAGGGCACTGAAGCTTTCTTT
d_call: .; j_call: TRBJ2-5; v_call: TRBV9; clone_size: .; cdr3_aa: CASSLYAAGGGRETQYF; cdr3_nt: TGTGCCAGCAGCCTCTACGCGGCAGGGGGCGGGAGAGAGACCCAGTACTTC
d_call: .; j_call: TRBJ1-1; v_call: TRBV18; clone_size: .; cdr3_aa: CASSPLNTEAFF; cdr3_nt: TGTGCCAGCTCACCCTTGAACACTGAAGCTTTCTTT
d_call: TRBD1; j_call: TRBJ2-1; v_call: TRBV6-1; clone_size: .; cdr3_aa: CASSQDRGAYNEQFF; cdr3_nt: TGTGCCAGCAGCCAAGACAGGGGTGCGTACAATGAGCAGTTCTTC
d_call: .; j_call: TRBJ1-2; v_call: TRBV10-3; clone_size: once; cdr3_aa: CAISESGPNYGYTF; cdr3_nt: TGTGCCATCAGTGAGTCTGGGCCTAACTATGGCTACACCTTC
d_call: .; j_call: TRBJ1-1; v_call: TRBV18; clone_size: .; cdr3_aa: CASSPTTAPRGTEAFF; cdr3_nt: TGTGCCAGCTCACCTACTACGGCCCCTCGGGGCACTGAAGCTTTCTTT
d_call: .; j_call: TRBJ1-1; v_call: TRBV6-1; clone_size: .; cdr3_aa: CASSGVGGAFF; cdr3_nt: TGTGCCAGCAGTGGGGTGGGGGGAGCTTTCTTT
d_call: .; j_call: TRBJ2-5; v_call: TRBV5-1; clone_size: .; cdr3_aa: CASSLGTEGETQYF; cdr3_nt: TGCGCCAGCAGCTTGGGGACAGAAGGGGAGACCCAGTACTTC
d_call: TRBD1; j_call: TRBJ2-7; v_call: TRBV4-1; clone_size: .; cdr3_aa: CASSQDLGTGTPIQQYF; cdr3_nt: TGCGCCAGCAGCCAAGATCTAGGGACAGGGACCCCCATTCAGCAGTACTTC
d_call: .; j_call: TRBJ1-6; v_call: TRBV5-1; clone_size: .; cdr3_aa: CASSLVSGTLYNSPLHF; cdr3_nt: TGCGCCAGCAGCTTGGTGAGCGGGACACTGTATAATTCACCCCTCCACTTT
d_call: TRBD1; j_call: TRBJ1-4; v_call: TRBV28; clone_size: .; cdr3_aa: CASSPGQGGIGEKLFF; cdr3_nt: TGTGCCAGCAGTCCGGGACAGGGTGGTATTGGTGAAAAACTGTTTTTT
d_call: .; j_call: TRBJ1-6; v_call: TRBV5-5; clone_size: .; cdr3_aa: CASSSTTARYYNSPLHF; cdr3_nt: TGTGCCAGCAGCTCCACGACAGCGAGATACTATAATTCACCCCTCCACTTT
d_call: TRBD1; j_call: TRBJ1-5; v_call: TRBV6-5; clone_size: .; cdr3_aa: CASSYSGTGAIQPQHF; cdr3_nt: TGTGCCAGCAGTTACTCCGGGACAGGGGCAATTCAGCCCCAGCATTTT
d_call: .; j_call: TRBJ1-5; v_call: TRBV7-8; clone_size: .; cdr3_aa: CASSLSRGPYSNQPQHF; cdr3_nt: TGTGCCAGCAGCTTAAGCAGGGGACCCTATAGCAATCAGCCCCAGCATTTT
d_call: TRBD1; j_call: TRBJ2-1; v_call: TRBV29-1; clone_size: .; cdr3_aa: CSVDTVQGAKSNEQFF; cdr3_nt: TGCAGCGTTGATACCGTACAGGGGGCTAAGTCCAATGAGCAGTTCTTC
d_call: .; j_call: TRBJ1-5; v_call: TRBV5-1; clone_size: .; cdr3_aa: CKGEDSNQPQHF; cdr3_nt: TGCAAAGGGGAGGATAGCAATCAGCCCCAGCATTTT
d_call: TRBD1; j_call: TRBJ2-7; v_call: TRBV7-2; clone_size: .; cdr3_aa: CASSPKGTGTYEQYF; cdr3_nt: TGTGCCAGCAGCCCCAAAGGGACAGGCACCTACGAGCAGTACTTC
d_call: .; j_call: TRBJ1-1; v_call: TRBV6-1; clone_size: .; cdr3_aa: CASSSPQGNTEAFF; cdr3_nt: TGTGCCAGCAGTTCCCCTCAGGGGAACACTGAAGCTTTCTTT
d_call: .; j_call: TRBJ2-7; v_call: TRBV11-2; clone_size: once; cdr3_aa: CASSLGVRSYEQYF; cdr3_nt: TGTGCCAGCAGCTTAGGAGTGAGATCCTACGAGCAGTACTTC
d_call: .; j_call: TRBJ1-4; v_call: TRBV9; clone_size: .; cdr3_aa: CASSRTQGGWEKLFF; cdr3_nt: TGTGCCAGCAGCCGGACTCAGGGAGGCTGGGAAAAACTGTTTTTT
d_call: .; j_call: TRBJ1-2; v_call: TRBV5-6; clone_size: .; cdr3_aa: CASSLEQGYGYTF; cdr3_nt: TGTGCCAGCAGCTTGGAACAGGGCTATGGCTACACCTTC
d_call: .; j_call: TRBJ1-6; v_call: TRBV6-6; clone_size: .; cdr3_aa: CASSYKRRDSPLHF; cdr3_nt: TGTGCCAGCAGTTACAAACGGCGGGATTCACCCCTCCACTTT
d_call: .; j_call: TRBJ2-7; v_call: TRBV27; clone_size: .; cdr3_aa: CASSYGQGREQYF; cdr3_nt: TGTGCCAGCAGTTACGGGCAGGGCAGGGAGCAGTACTTC
d_call: .; j_call: TRBJ1-4; v_call: TRBV7-2; clone_size: .; cdr3_aa: CASSLGIQANEKLFF; cdr3_nt: TGTGCCAGCAGCTTAGGAATCCAGGCTAATGAAAAACTGTTTTTT
d_call: .; j_call: TRBJ2-4; v_call: TRBV7-9; clone_size: .; cdr3_aa: CASTKGGPPAKNIQYF; cdr3_nt: TGTGCCAGCACCAAAGGAGGGCCCCCCGCCAAAAACATTCAGTACTTC
d_call: TRBD1; j_call: TRBJ2-7; v_call: TRBV7-6; clone_size: .; cdr3_aa: CASSGPGTESYEQYF; cdr3_nt: TGTGCCAGCAGCGGCCCCGGGACAGAATCCTACGAGCAGTACTTC
d_call: .; j_call: TRBJ2-2; v_call: TRBV7-3; clone_size: .; cdr3_aa: CASSLTAAGLNTGELFF; cdr3_nt: TGTGCCAGCAGCTTAACGGCGGCAGGGTTGAACACCGGGGAGCTGTTTTTT
d_call: .; j_call: TRBJ1-1; v_call: TRBV4-2; clone_size: .; cdr3_aa: CASSQGSGIPPYTEAFF; cdr3_nt: TGTGCCAGCAGCCAGGGCTCGGGAATTCCACCCTACACTGAAGCTTTCTTT
d_call: TRBD2; j_call: TRBJ2-1; v_call: TRBV13; clone_size: once; cdr3_aa: CASSPPGLASFDEQFF; cdr3_nt: TGTGCCAGCAGCCCCCCCGGACTAGCGAGTTTCGATGAGCAGTTCTTC
d_call: .; j_call: TRBJ2-7; v_call: TRBV4-1; clone_size: .; cdr3_aa: CASSQAGVGQYEQYF; cdr3_nt: TGCGCCAGCAGCCAAGCGGGGGTTGGACAATACGAGCAGTACTTC
d_call: .; j_call: TRBJ1-1; v_call: TRBV10-3; clone_size: many; cdr3_aa: CAISESGGNTEAFF; cdr3_nt: TGTGCCATCAGTGAATCGGGGGGAAACACTGAAGCTTTCTTT
d_call: .; j_call: TRBJ1-3; v_call: TRBV7-8; clone_size: .; cdr3_aa: CASSLERHGYSHSGNTIYF; cdr3_nt: TGTGCCAGCAGCTTAGAACGACATGGATACTCTCACTCTGGAAACACCATATATTTT
d_call: .; j_call: TRBJ2-3; v_call: TRBV27; clone_size: .; cdr3_aa: CASSDIYHTDTQYF; cdr3_nt: TGTGCCAGCAGCGACATCTACCACACAGATACGCAGTATTTT
d_call: .; j_call: TRBJ1-2; v_call: TRBV27; clone_size: once; cdr3_aa: CASSLSGGYGYTF; cdr3_nt: TGTGCCAGCAGTTTATCAGGGGGCTATGGCTACACCTTC
d_call: TRBD1; j_call: TRBJ2-4; v_call: TRBV7-8; clone_size: .; cdr3_aa: CASSDRDPNPNIQYF; cdr3_nt: TGTGCCAGCAGCGACAGGGATCCAAACCCAAACATTCAGTACTTC
d_call: .; j_call: TRBJ1-6; v_call: TRBV7-2; clone_size: .; cdr3_aa: CASSTQGVPSPLHF; cdr3_nt: TGTGCCAGCAGTACCCAAGGGGTCCCTTCACCCCTCCACTTT
d_call: .; j_call: TRBJ2-7; v_call: TRBV6-5; clone_size: few; cdr3_aa: CASSLVLGGAREQYF; cdr3_nt: TGTGCCAGCAGTCTTGTTCTGGGGGGAGCTAGAGAGCAGTACTTC
d_call: TRBD1; j_call: TRBJ1-6; v_call: TRBV18; clone_size: .; cdr3_aa: CASRPDRALNSPLHF; cdr3_nt: TGTGCCAGCAGACCCGACAGGGCCCTTAATTCACCCCTCCACTTT
d_call: .; j_call: TRBJ1-2; v_call: TRBV27; clone_size: .; cdr3_aa: CASSSPQGNYGYTF; cdr3_nt: TGTGCCAGCAGTTCCCCCCAGGGGAACTATGGCTACACCTTC
d_call: TRBD1; j_call: TRBJ2-5; v_call: TRBV7-2; clone_size: .; cdr3_aa: CASSLVVTGGEETQYF; cdr3_nt: TGTGCCAGCAGCTTAGTAGTGACAGGGGGCGAGGAGACCCAGTACTTC
d_call: TRBD1; j_call: TRBJ2-2; v_call: TRBV11-2; clone_size: .; cdr3_aa: CASSIYPDRNGELFF; cdr3_nt: TGTGCCAGCAGCATCTACCCGGACAGGAACGGGGAGCTGTTTTTT
d_call: TRBD1; j_call: TRBJ1-3; v_call: TRBV5-1; clone_size: .; cdr3_aa: CASRRDRGSGNTIYF; cdr3_nt: TGCGCCAGCAGGAGGGACAGGGGATCTGGAAACACCATATATTTT
d_call: .; j_call: TRBJ1-1; v_call: TRBV28; clone_size: .; cdr3_aa: CASTRGTEAFF; cdr3_nt: TGTGCCAGCACCAGGGGCACTGAAGCTTTCTTT
d_call: TRBD1; j_call: TRBJ1-2; v_call: TRBV19; clone_size: .; cdr3_aa: CASSPSGTGERGYTF; cdr3_nt: TGTGCCAGTAGTCCGTCCGGGACAGGGGAGAGAGGCTACACCTTC
d_call: .; j_call: TRBJ2-7; v_call: TRBV2; clone_size: .; cdr3_aa: CASSEGYRSTGFYEQYF; cdr3_nt: TGTGCCAGCAGTGAAGGTTACCGTAGTACTGGTTTCTACGAGCAGTACTTC
d_call: TRBD1; j_call: TRBJ2-7; v_call: TRBV7-2; clone_size: .; cdr3_aa: CASSPGGSYEQYF; cdr3_nt: TGTGCCAGCAGCCCAGGGGGTTCCTACGAGCAGTACTTC
d_call: TRBD1; j_call: TRBJ1-2; v_call: TRBV6-1; clone_size: .; cdr3_aa: CASSEGVTGGWYGYTF; cdr3_nt: TGTGCCAGCAGTGAAGGGGTGACAGGGGGCTGGTATGGCTACACCTTC
d_call: TRBD2; j_call: TRBJ2-3; v_call: TRBV5-8; clone_size: .; cdr3_aa: CASSFGGIADTQYF; cdr3_nt: TGTGCCAGCAGCTTCGGGGGGATCGCAGATACGCAGTATTTT
d_call: .; j_call: TRBJ2-7; v_call: TRBV6-5; clone_size: .; cdr3_aa: CASSYRGKYEQYF; cdr3_nt: TGTGCCAGCAGTTATCGGGGGAAGTACGAGCAGTACTTC
d_call: TRBD1; j_call: TRBJ1-1; v_call: TRBV4-2; clone_size: .; cdr3_aa: CASSQGQGADTEAFF; cdr3_nt: TGTGCCAGCAGCCAGGGACAGGGGGCCGACACTGAAGCTTTCTTT